The 30 T cell receptor beta chains reported below all come from one sample, sequenced in a study of T cells in narcolepsy. The protocol was immunoSEQ multiplex PCR, while the TCRdb copy is restricted to in-frame clones and leaves out a portion. The sample holds about 27,000 clones, 75% to 80% seen once. The sequenced sample was CD45RA- memory CD4+ T cells from PBMCs. These receptors came from a human donor with narcolepsy.

This clone was counted a few times. The chain recombines TRBV7-9 with TRBJ1-2; D possibly corresponds to TRBD1 (5 bases). V dropped 0 bases and J dropped 4 bases, with 18 bases sitting between them. From germline, CDR1 is SEHNR and CDR2 FQNEAQ (reference sequence). CDR3 length: 17 residues. CDR3 region: CASSLANLRQGSYGYTF. The CDR3 coding sequence is TGTGCCAGCAGCTTAGCGAATTTAAGGCAGGGAAGCTATGGCTACACCTTC.

J is TRBJ2-5 and V is TRBV7-9; a weak D match, TRBD1 (5 bases). V lost 2 bases, J lost 4 bases, and 8 bases lay in between. Germline V lookup: CDR1 SEHNR, CDR2 FQNEAQ (reference sequence). The CDR3 contains 13 residues. CDR3 residues: CASSLMQGETQYF. The CDR3 DNA reads TGTGCCAGCAGCTTAATGCAGGGAGAGACCCAGTACTTC. Combining the CDR3 with reference TRBV7-9 and TRBJ2-5 gives the whole variable domain DTGVSQNPRHKITKRGQNVTFRCDPISEHNRLYWYRQTLGQGPEFLTYFQNEAQLEKSRLLSDRFSAERPKGSFSTLEIQRTEQGDSAMYLCASSLMQGETQYFGPGTRLLVL.

This chain uses TRBV11-3 with TRBJ1-1; the D gene is possibly TRBD1 (5 bases). The germline V gene has CDR1 SGHNT and CDR2 YENEEA. The CDR3 spans 16 residues. V gave up 0 bases and J gave up 5 bases, with 16 bases separating them. The CDR3 loop reads CASSLDLLGEDTEAFF. In nucleotides, the CDR3 is TGTGCCAGCAGCTTAGATTTGTTGGGGGAGGATACTGAAGCTTTCTTT.

V usage is TRBV6-5 and J usage is TRBJ1-2; a weak D match, TRBD1 (6 bases). V was cut by 6 bases and J by 8 bases, with 22 bases left in between. The CDR3 sequence is 15 residues long. Germline V gives CDR1 MNHEY, CDR2 SVGAGI. Here the CDR3 DNA reads TGTGCCAGCAGGCCCACAGGGTACGGGGGTGACGGCTACACCTTC. Translation: CASRPTGYGGDGYTF.

This chain joins TRBV19 and TRBJ2-1; 9 nucleotides agree with TRBD2. Germline CDR1 LNHDA, CDR2 SQIVND (reference sequence). Unmatched junction bases numbered 10, after V lost 6 bases and J lost 4 bases. The CDR3 is 16 residues long. CDR3 in amino acids: CASSLNSGGAYNEQFF. Written as DNA, the CDR3 is TGTGCCAGTAGCCTTAATAGCGGGGGTGCGTACAATGAGCAGTTCTTC. The full variable domain, with the rest looked up from reference TRBV19 and TRBJ2-1, is DGGITQSPKYLFRKEGQNVTLSCEQNLNHDAMYWYRQDPGQGLRLIYYSQIVNDFQKGDIAEGYSVSREKKESFPLTVTSAQKNPTAFYLCASSLNSGGAYNEQFFGPGTRLTVL.

This clone was seen a single time. The chain is built from TRBV5-1 and TRBJ1-4; D possibly corresponds to TRBD1 (6 bases). Between the trimmed V and J ends, which lost 0 bases and 4 bases, there was a span of 7 bases. The length of the CDR3 is 14 residues. Germline-derived CDR1 and CDR2 are SGHRS and YFSETQ. In DNA form, the CDR3 reads TGCGCCAGCAGCTTGGCAGGGGATAATGAAAAACTGTTTTTT. It yields the protein CASSLAGDNEKLFF. Full variable domain (missing parts from reference TRBV5-1 and TRBJ1-4): KAGVTQTPRYLIKTRGQQVTLSCSPISGHRSVSWYQQTPGQGLQFLFEYFSETQRNKGNFPGRFSGRQFSNSRSEMNVSTLELGDSALYLCASSLAGDNEKLFFGSGTQLSVL.

This clone occurred a few times. The V and J genes are TRBV30 and TRBJ2-5, with D possibly being TRBD2 (7 bases). The CDR3 length is 11 residues. V was clipped by 5 bases and J by 4 bases, with 8 bases between them. CDR1 is GTSNPN and CDR2 is SVGIG in the germline V gene (reference sequence). DNA for the CDR3: TGTGCCTGGGGGGGGGCAGAGACCCAGTACTTC. Amino acid sequence: CAWGGAETQYF. The full variable domain, in which reference TRBV30 and TRBJ2-5 provide the parts outside the CDR3, is SQTIHQWPATLVQPVGSPLSLECTVEGTSNPNLYWYRQAAGRGLQLLFYSVGIGQISSEVPQNLSASRPQDRQFILSSKKLLLSDSGFYLCAWGGAETQYFGPGTRLLVL.

The rearrangement uses TRBV6-5 and TRBJ2-2; D not certain. Trimming took off 4 bases at V and 5 bases at J, with 11 bases between the two ends. Germline CDR1 MNHEY, CDR2 SVGAGI. This CDR3 spans 14 amino acids. CDR3 sequence: CASSSPTGTGELFF. Written as DNA, the CDR3 is TGTGCCAGCAGTTCACCGACGGGTACCGGGGAGCTGTTTTTT.

CDR3 coding DNA: TGCGCCAGCGGCGGGGGGCCCCAAGAGACCCAGTACTTC. Its protein product is CASGGGPQETQYF. The chain has TRBV5-1 and TRBJ2-5; TRBD2 aligns across 8 bases. The CDR3 contains 13 residues. V lost 7 bases and J lost 1; bases outside the gene matches: 3. Germline V gives CDR1 SGHRS, CDR2 YFSETQ.

V and J are TRBV27 and TRBJ2-1; TRBD1 matches 7 bases. The CDR3 sequence is 16 residues long. Per germline, CDR1 MNHEY and CDR2 SMNVEV (reference sequence). V shed 3 bases and J 4 bases; nucleotides not matched to a gene: 9. CDR3 region: CASSFRPDRQYNEQFF. The DNA of the CDR3 is TGTGCCAGCAGTTTTCGCCCGGACAGGCAATACAATGAGCAGTTCTTC.

Concerning this clone itself: Mismatch with germline at one junction end may stem from a read error. The sample carries other DNA sequences with the same CDR3. This chain uses TRBV18 with TRBJ1-2; 7 nucleotides line up with TRBD1. The CDR3 covers 14 residues. Germline V gene sequence: CDR1 KGHSH, CDR2 LQKENI. The CDR3 DNA sequence: TGTGCCAGCTCACCTGGGACAGACCCCTATGGCTACACTTTC. Translation gives CASSPGTDPYGYTF.

CDR3 sequence reads: CASSLTASGVTGELFF. CDR3 nucleotides: TGTGCCAGCAGCTTAACTGCTAGCGGGGTCACCGGGGAGCTGTTTTTT. The J gene is TRBJ2-2, the V gene TRBV7-3, with 9 bases that match TRBD2. J lost 4 bases, V lost 0 bases, and 3 bases had no gene match. This CDR3 comprises 16 residues. In germline, CDR1 is SGHTA, CDR2 FQGTGA.

This chain uses TRBV29-1 with TRBJ1-4; 7 nucleotides match TRBD1. The germline V gene has CDR1 SQVTM and CDR2 ANQGSEA. This CDR3 region has 14 residues. V was clipped by 5 bases and J by 3 bases; unmatched bases: 6. The CDR3 is CSVSDRDANEKLFF. The CDR3 DNA is TGCAGCGTTTCCGACAGGGATGCTAATGAAAAACTGTTTTTT. The full variable domain, in which reference TRBV29-1 and TRBJ1-4 provide the parts outside the CDR3, is SAVISQKPSRDICQRGTSLTIQCQVDSQVTMMFWYRQQPGQSLTLIATANQGSEATYESGFVIDKFPISRPNLTFSTLTVSNMSPEDSSIYLCSVSDRDANEKLFFGSGTQLSVL.

The gene calls are TRBV5-8 and TRBJ2-1; D may be TRBD1 (6 bases). V was pared by 7 bases and J by 3 bases, with 17 bases between. The CDR3 has 15 amino acids. Germline-derived CDR1 and CDR2 are SGHTS and YDEGEE. In DNA form, the CDR3 reads TGTGCCAGCGATTTAGGGGGATTGGTCTACAATGAGCAGTTCTTC. Its translation: CASDLGGLVYNEQFF.

This rearrangement joins TRBV6-1 to TRBJ1-1, with TRBD1 as a possible D gene (6 bases). The germline CDR1 and CDR2 sequences are MNHNS and SASEGT. Trimming shortened V by 6 bases and J by 1 base, and 9 bases separated the two germline ends. The CDR3 has 13 amino acids. CDR3: CASRDSSNTEAFF. CDR3 DNA: TGTGCCAGCAGGGACAGTTCGAACACTGAAGCTTTCTTT.

This clone has just a few counts. The chain carries TRBV25-1 and TRBJ2-3, with 7 bases aligning to TRBD1. Germline V gene data show CDR1 as MGHDK and CDR2 as SYGVNS. The V and J ends lost 5 bases and 3 bases, in that order; junction bases with no gene match: 11. CDR3 length: 16 residues. The CDR3 is CASSPLTGVGTDTQYF. The CDR3 DNA sequence: TGTGCCAGCAGTCCACTCACAGGGGTGGGGACAGATACGCAGTATTTT.

The chain employs TRBV2 and TRBJ2-1; a weak D match, TRBD1 (5 bases). CDR1 is SNHLY, CDR2 FYNNEI, per germline. The CDR3 contains 13 residues. Trimming took 6 bases from V and 8 from J, leaving 14 bases between them. CDR3 residues: CASSPQGGDEQFF. In DNA form, the CDR3 reads TGTGCCAGCAGCCCCCAGGGTGGGGATGAGCAGTTCTTC.

This sequence joins TRBV6-1 and TRBJ2-2, with a possible D match to TRBD2 (5 bases). The V end was cut by 3 bases, the J end by 3 bases, with 11 bases between. CDR3 length: 15 residues. Germline V CDR1 and CDR2: MNHNS, SASEGT. CDR3 sequence reads: CASSEERADTGELFF. CDR3 sequence (DNA): TGTGCCAGCAGTGAGGAGAGGGCTGACACCGGGGAGCTGTTTTTT.

CDR3 residues: CASRLGLDGEKLFF. CDR3 in DNA: TGTGCCAGCAGACTGGGGCTCGACGGCGAAAAACTGTTTTTT. The J gene is TRBJ1-4, the V gene TRBV27; weak D call: TRBD1 (5 bases). V was shortened by 6 bases and J by 8 bases, with 16 bases between the two germline ends. CDR1 is MNHEY and CDR2 is SMNVEV in the germline V gene (reference sequence). This CDR3 is built from 14 residues.

The gene calls are TRBV16 and TRBJ1-6; D gene ambiguous. Trimming took 0 bases from V and 7 from J, leaving 10 bases between them. The CDR3 runs to 15 residues. Germline V gene lookup returns CDR1 KGHSY and CDR2 FQNENV. CDR3 region: CASSQSGGSNSPLHF. The DNA of the CDR3 is TGTGCCAGCAGCCAATCGGGTGGCTCCAATTCACCCCTCCACTTT.

The chain links TRBV9 to TRBJ1-1; 7 bases line up with TRBD1. In germline, CDR1 is SGDLS, CDR2 YYNGEE. The CDR3 extends over 13 amino acids. V was pared by 7 bases and J by 1 base, with 4 bases of the junction left unmatched. DNA of the CDR3: TGTGCCAGCGGAAGGACAGGGAACACTGAAGCTTTCTTT. This encodes CASGRTGNTEAFF.

V and J are TRBV6-1 and TRBJ2-7; 9 nucleotides line up with TRBD1. Germline assignment: CDR1 MNHNS and CDR2 SASEGT. J gave up 0 bases and V 8 bases, and 8 bases lay outside the gene matches. There are 15 residues in the CDR3. Here the CDR3 reads CASGVGQGNSYEQYF. The CDR3 region has the DNA TGTGCCAGCGGGGTGGGACAGGGAAACTCCTACGAGCAGTACTTC.

The rearrangement links TRBV4-1 to TRBJ2-4; a possible D gene is TRBD2 (6 bases). The CDR3 is 17 amino acids. Trimming cost V 5 bases and J 0 bases, with 17 bases left between them. Germline V gene lookup returns CDR1 MGHRA and CDR2 YSYEKL. CDR3 in amino acids: CASSFRDLSLAKNIQYF. The CDR3 DNA reads as TGCGCCAGCAGCTTCCGGGACTTATCCCTAGCCAAAAACATTCAGTACTTC.

The rearrangement joins TRBV11-2 to TRBJ1-1, with D maybe TRBD1 (5 bases). The CDR3 covers 15 residues. The ends were cut back, 0 bases at V and 0 bases at J, with 8 bases in the middle. Germline V gives CDR1 SGHAT, CDR2 FQNNGV. CDR3 protein: CASSLDQGMNTEAFF. CDR3 DNA sequence: TGTGCCAGCAGCTTAGATCAGGGCATGAACACTGAAGCTTTCTTT.

The rearrangement uses TRBV5-1 and TRBJ2-5; D is uncertain. Germline values: CDR1 SGHRS, CDR2 YFSETQ. With 0 bases removed from V and 5 bases from J, the gap between germline ends came to 8 bases. The length of the CDR3 is 13 residues. The DNA of the CDR3 is TGCGCCAGCAGCTTGGTGGGTTATGAGACCCAGTACTTC. Its translation is CASSLVGYETQYF. Complete variable domain (other parts from reference TRBV5-1 and TRBJ2-5): KAGVTQTPRYLIKTRGQQVTLSCSPISGHRSVSWYQQTPGQGLQFLFEYFSETQRNKGNFPGRFSGRQFSNSRSEMNVSTLELGDSALYLCASSLVGYETQYFGPGTRLLVL.

V is TRBV29-1 and J is TRBJ1-4, with unresolved D. In germline, CDR1 is SQVTM, CDR2 ANQGSEA. CDR3 size: 13 residues. The V and J ends lost 4 bases and 0 bases respectively, with 6 bases between them. CDR3 sequence: CSVAKATNEKLFF. CDR3 bases: TGCAGCGTTGCGAAGGCAACTAATGAAAAACTGTTTTTT.

This clone was recorded once. The chain joins TRBV10-1 to TRBJ1-1; 8 nucleotides match TRBD1. The length of the CDR3 is 14 residues. J was trimmed by 7 bases and V by 5 bases; bases with no gene match: 9. The germline CDR1 and CDR2 sequences are WNHNN and SYGVQD (reference sequence). In DNA, the CDR3 is TGCGCCAGCAGTAGGACAGGGTTAATCGGTGAAGCTTTCTTT. Translation: CASSRTGLIGEAFF.

In DNA form, the CDR3 reads TGTGCCAGCAGCCCAAGCGGGGGCTACGAGCAGTACTTC. Protein product: CASSPSGGYEQYF. The V and J genes are TRBV7-9 and TRBJ2-7; 8 bases line up with TRBD2. After removal of 5 bases from V and 3 bases from J, the junction contained 3 bases not matched to a gene. This CDR3 spans 13 amino acids. Germline lookup yields CDR1 SEHNR and CDR2 FQNEAQ (reference sequence).

This sequence joins TRBV11-2 and TRBJ2-5; 12 nucleotides agree with TRBD2. The DNA end lines up better with TRBJ2-7; the J call may be wrong. CDR3 size: 14 residues. Germline V gives CDR1 SGHAT, CDR2 FQNNGV. CDR3: CASSLRTSGVEQYF. The CDR3 region has the DNA TGTGCCAGCAGCCTGAGGACTAGCGGGGTCGAGCAGTACTTC.

The chain has TRBV2 and TRBJ2-4; possible D gene TRBD2, 6 bases. Trimming took off 1 base at V and 4 bases at J, with 11 bases between the two ends. The CDR3 is 15 residues long. Germline values: CDR1 SNHLY, CDR2 FYNNEI. This CDR3 is CASSEVRGTKNIQYF. In DNA, the CDR3 is TGTGCCAGCAGTGAAGTACGGGGGACTAAAAACATTCAGTACTTC.